Listed here are 9 T cell receptor beta chains from one sample, sequenced in a study of blood T cell repertoires in COVID-19. Generated by immunoSEQ multiplex PCR, the TCRdb table keeps only in-frame clones and is missing some. The sample includes approximately 100,000 clones, about 85% of them seen just once. Sequenced sample: peripheral blood. These receptors were collected from a man between 65 and 79 years old with acute or convalescent COVID-19.

The gene calls are TRBV3-1 (or the pseudogene TRBV3-2) and TRBJ2-2, with TRBD2 identical over 9 bases. This CDR3 region has 16 residues. V was pared by 1 base and J by 1 base, with 1 base of the junction left unmatched. Germline V lookup: CDR1 LGHDT, CDR2 YNNKEL (reference sequence). CDR3 region: CASSQASGENTGELFF. The DNA of the CDR3 is TGTGCCAGCAGCCAAGCTAGCGGGGAGAACACCGGGGAGCTGTTTTTT.

The rearrangement uses TRBV2 and TRBJ1-2, with 8 nucleotides matching TRBD1. The CDR3 extends over 16 amino acids. CDR1 SNHLY and CDR2 FYNNEI come from the germline V gene. The J segment lost 0 bases and the V segment lost 3 bases, leaving 6 bases of the junction unmatched. CDR3 protein: CASSERTGKSNYGYTF. CDR3 nucleotides: TGTGCCAGCAGTGAGAGGACAGGGAAATCTAACTATGGCTACACCTTC.

This clone was counted a few times. The V call is TRBV3-1 (or the pseudogene TRBV3-2), the J call TRBJ1-5; no firm D call. V lost 8 bases and J lost 6, with 14 bases in between. The germline CDR1 and CDR2 sequences are LGHDT and YNNKEL (reference sequence). The CDR3 contains 13 residues. CDR3 sequence (DNA): TGTGCCAGCTCCTTATCATCAGGTCAGCCCCAGCATTTT. The encoded protein is CASSLSSGQPQHF.

The gene calls are TRBV6-5 and TRBJ1-5; TRBD1 aligns across 10 bases. V dropped 6 bases and J dropped 6; count of bases not matched to a gene: 5. The CDR3 has 14 residues. Germline V gives CDR1 MNHEY, CDR2 SVGAGI. The CDR3 DNA reads TGTGCCAGCAGCACCGGGACAGGGGTTCAGCCCCAGCATTTT. This translates into CASSTGTGVQPQHF.

Here the CDR3 reads CASSVDQGAKETQYF. The CDR3 nucleotides read TGTGCCAGCAGCGTAGATCAGGGGGCGAAGGAGACCCAGTACTTC. The rearrangement links TRBV9 to TRBJ2-5; 8 bases match TRBD1. Trimming removed 0 bases from V and 5 bases from J; junction bases left unmatched: 6. The germline CDR1 and CDR2 sequences are SGDLS and YYNGEE. The CDR3 has 15 residues.

This chain connects TRBV5-1 to TRBJ2-5, with TRBD1 matching 8 bases. The J segment lost 4 bases and the V segment lost 4 bases, leaving 6 bases of the junction unmatched. In germline, CDR1 is SGHRS, CDR2 YFSETQ. CDR3 size: 14 residues. CDR3 nucleotide sequence: TGCGCCAGCAGCAGTGGGACAGGAGGAGAGACCCAGTACTTC. It yields the protein CASSSGTGGETQYF.

This sequence joins TRBV6-5 and TRBJ2-7, with D perhaps matching TRBD2 (6 bases). The CDR3 is made up of 15 amino acids. Germline V lookup: CDR1 MNHEY, CDR2 SVGAGI. The V end lost 6 bases, the J end lost 2 bases, and 17 bases lay between the germline ends. The CDR3 coding sequence is TGTGCCAGCAGACCCGGGACTGGGTCCACCTACGAGCAGTACGTC. It specifies CASRPGTGSTYEQYV.

The chain has TRBV4-1 and TRBJ1-4; possibly TRBD1 for D (5 bases). This CDR3 is built from 16 residues. The V end lost 4 bases, the J end lost 10 bases, and 22 bases lay between the germline ends. The germline V gene encodes CDR1 MGHRA and CDR2 YSYEKL. CDR3 in amino acids: CASSRPGQGIAGKLFF. The CDR3 DNA follows: TGCGCCAGCAGCCGCCCGGGCCAGGGTATAGCGGGAAAACTGTTTTTT.

This clone was counted only a few times. This chain links TRBV9 with TRBJ2-5; unclear D gene. Germline values: CDR1 SGDLS, CDR2 YYNGEE. This CDR3 is built from 13 residues. The germline V and J ends were trimmed by 0 bases and 8 bases, with 11 bases remaining between them. The CDR3 loop is CASSVGLTSTQYF. DNA for the CDR3: TGTGCCAGCAGCGTAGGACTTACCTCAACCCAGTACTTC.